The entry below gives a single T cell receptor (beta chain) sequence along with its context. As yet, its antigen is unknown. A much larger clone sits a single nucleotide away, making a read error possible. The CDR3 is made up of 11 amino acids. The sample belongs to a study of blood T cells in healthy people across ages. Study summary: About one barcoded beta molecule was captured per two T cells (by template switching). Findings and caveats of the study: More naive CD4+ cells and higher diversity were found in long-lived than in aged donors.

A J-beta primer mix and a sample-barcoded 5' primer were used in a second PCR of roughly 7 to 12 cycles. Each of the cDNA molecules was tagged by a template-switch adaptor with 12 random nucleotides. Using its own MiXCR run on the 5' RACE reads, TCRdb lists one record per CDR3 protein. The sample consists of roughly 1,700,000 distinct CDR3 sequences, under 30% of them appearing once. The chain uses TRBV12-3 or TRBV12-4 and TRBJ2-1; D call uncertain. The source is a woman in her 30s in good health. Material: blood. The CDR3 sequence is CAGSFRTEQFF. CDR3 DNA sequence: TGTGCCGGCAGTTTCAGGACTGAGCAGTTCTTC.